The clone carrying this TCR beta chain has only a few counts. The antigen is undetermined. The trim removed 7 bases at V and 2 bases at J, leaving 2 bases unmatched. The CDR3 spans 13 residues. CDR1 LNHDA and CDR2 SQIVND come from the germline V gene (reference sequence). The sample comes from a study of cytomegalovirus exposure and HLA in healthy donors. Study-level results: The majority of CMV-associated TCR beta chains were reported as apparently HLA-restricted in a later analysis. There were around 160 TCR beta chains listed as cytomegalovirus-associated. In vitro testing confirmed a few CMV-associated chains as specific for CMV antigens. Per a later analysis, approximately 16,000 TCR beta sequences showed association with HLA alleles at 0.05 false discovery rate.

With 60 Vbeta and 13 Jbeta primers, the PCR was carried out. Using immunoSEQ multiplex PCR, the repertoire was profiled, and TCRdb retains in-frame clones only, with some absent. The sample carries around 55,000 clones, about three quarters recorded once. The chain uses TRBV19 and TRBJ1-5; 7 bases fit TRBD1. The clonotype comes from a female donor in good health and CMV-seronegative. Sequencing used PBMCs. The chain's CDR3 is CASTQGGNQPQHF. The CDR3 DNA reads TGTGCCAGTACTCAGGGGGGCAATCAGCCCCAGCATTTT.